The T cell receptor beta chain described here comes from a study of blood T cell repertoires in COVID-19. Study information: Spain, Italy and the United States supplied samples that represented acute and convalescent COVID-19. Nucleic acid was either cDNA or gDNA, and it came from T cells, B-cell-depleted T cells, or PBMCs.

Original handling: Cell counts per sample came from amplifying reference gene primers. The data were produced by immunoSEQ multiplex PCR, yet TCRdb's version contains in-frame clones alone and is incomplete. V, J and clone size derive from that table, while D and trimming were established from the DNA sequence. The sample holds around 70,000 clones; around 82% are singletons and the top ten take less than 20%. This clone came up a few times. The source is a human donor in a cohort sampled during active COVID-19. Material for sequencing was peripheral blood.

The CDR3 DNA reads as TGTGCCAGCAGTTTCCTGGAGACTGCAACAATCTACGAGCAGTACTTC. Protein product: CASSFLETATIYEQYF. This chain links TRBV6-5 with TRBJ2-7; D ambiguous. Trimming left V 4 bases short and J 3 bases short, with 19 bases between. The CDR3 spans 16 residues. Per the germline V gene, CDR1 is MNHEY and CDR2 is SVGAGI.